This T cell receptor beta chain was captured by sequencing in a study of OX40 agonist ivuxolimab in advanced cancers. Study in general: Six ivuxolimab dose levels, 0.01 to 10 mg/kg, were given intravenously every 2 weeks. Patients treated during dose escalation were battling hepatocellular carcinoma, melanoma, renal cell or head and neck cancer. A history of anti-PD-1, anti-PD-L1 or anti-CTLA-4 therapy was acceptable, and over 35% had some. Overall study results and limits: There were, on average, more expanded clones in CD8+ T cells than in CD4+.

In germline, CDR1 is LGHNA, CDR2 YNFKEQ. The CDR3 has 15 residues. V was trimmed by 2 bases and J by 1 base, leaving 11 bases between them. The method was immunoSEQ multiplex PCR; TCRdb's version includes in-frame clones alone and lacks a portion of them. The sample shows 55,000 to 65,000 clones, about 86% of them seen only once. Concerning this clone: Its antigen is not identified.

Specimen: CD4+ or CD8+ T cells sorted from blood, collected in a trial of the OX40 agonist ivuxolimab. The genes are TRBV4-2 and TRBJ1-1; TRBD1 might be the D (5 bases). The receptor comes from an adult with an advanced solid tumor such as melanoma, head and neck, liver or kidney cancer. The CDR3 DNA is TGTGCCAGCAGCCAACCCGGGGCGGGGAACACTGAAGCTTTCTTT. Residues: CASSQPGAGNTEAFF.